The rows below give T cell receptor beta chains drawn from one sample of a study of cytomegalovirus exposure and HLA in healthy donors. Clones were sequenced by immunoSEQ multiplex PCR, and TCRdb holds only the in-frame ones, with some missing. There are around 170,000 clones in the sample; roughly 71% occur only once, and approximately 1.6% lies in the top ten. Sample: PBMCs. The receptors were sampled from a girl aged 10 to 17 in good health and CMV-seronegative. CDR3s include the opening cysteine and the closing phenylalanine or tryptophan. The order of the fields is D gene, J gene, clone size, V gene, CDR3 protein, CDR3 DNA. A D gene is named only where the DNA matches it firmly. Expanded clones get a size class; other rows say once, few or many, or leave the size out.

NA | TRBJ1-2 | NA | TRBV14 | CASSQVISYGYTF | TGTGCCAGCAGCCAAGTAATCAGCTATGGCTACACCTTC
NA | TRBJ1-6 | NA | TRBV6-6 | CASSYQGSPLHF | TGTGCCAGCAGTTATCAGGGCTCACCCCTCCACTTT
NA | TRBJ1-1 | NA | TRBV2 | CASSPVAGEEAFF | TGTGCCAGCAGCCCGGTGGCAGGGGAGGAAGCTTTCTTT
TRBD1 | TRBJ1-4 | NA | TRBV7-9 | CASSLATGISEKLFF | TGTGCCAGCAGCTTAGCGACAGGGATAAGTGAAAAACTGTTTTTT
NA | TRBJ2-3 | NA | TRBV14 | CASSHNTIHRDTQYF | TGTGCCAGCAGCCACAATACGATCCACAGGGATACGCAGTATTTT
NA | TRBJ2-5 | NA | TRBV19 | CASSITGGGPETQYF | TGTGCCAGTAGTATTACTGGGGGGGGGCCAGAGACCCAGTACTTC
NA | TRBJ1-4 | NA | TRBV7-2 | CASSFNRGANEKLFF | TGTGCCAGCAGCTTTAATCGGGGGGCTAATGAAAAACTGTTTTTT
TRBD1 | TRBJ2-7 | NA | TRBV5-1 | CASSVTGTGYLEQYF | TGCGCCAGCAGCGTTACCGGGACAGGGTATTTAGAGCAGTACTTC
NA | TRBJ1-5 | NA | TRBV6-1 | CASSEGVAAEGQPQHF | TGTGCCAGCAGTGAAGGGGTAGCGGCAGAGGGTCAGCCCCAGCATTTT
TRBD2 | TRBJ2-1 | NA | TRBV2 | CASSVFYGKSGGAQFF | TGTGCCAGCAGCGTTTTCTATGGAAAGAGCGGGGGGGCCCAGTTCTTC
TRBD2 | TRBJ2-5 | NA | TRBV7-9 | CASTLFSSGKETQYF | TGTGCCAGCACCCTCTTCTCTAGCGGAAAAGAGACCCAGTACTTC
NA | TRBJ2-2 | NA | TRBV4-1 | CASSQDSVNTGELFF | TGCGCCAGCAGCCAAGACTCCGTCAACACCGGGGAGCTGTTTTTT
TRBD1 | TRBJ1-4 | NA | TRBV5-1 | CASSSAGTGGEKLFF | TGCGCCAGCAGCTCGGCCGGGACAGGAGGGGAAAAACTGTTTTTT
NA | TRBJ1-1 | NA | TRBV29-1 | CSVAADLNTEAFF | TGCAGCGTTGCCGCAGATTTGAACACTGAAGCTTTCTTT
NA | TRBJ1-3 | NA | TRBV6-5 | CASSYTVTGNTIYF | TGTGCCAGCAGTTACACAGTTACTGGAAACACCATATATTTT
NA | TRBJ2-7 | NA | TRBV5-1 | CASSSSAQLSYEQYF | TGCGCCAGCAGCTCGTCGGCACAGCTTTCTTACGAGCAGTACTTC
TRBD2 | TRBJ2-5 | NA | TRBV28 | CASSHERGEETQYF | TGTGCCAGCAGTCATGAGCGGGGAGAGGAGACCCAGTACTTC
TRBD1 | TRBJ1-1 | NA | TRBV6-6 | CASSQVQGAATEAFF | TGTGCCAGCAGTCAAGTACAGGGGGCGGCCACTGAAGCTTTCTTT
NA | TRBJ2-7 | NA | TRBV11-2 | CASSSRYEQYF | TGTGCCAGCAGCTCCCGCTACGAGCAGTACTTC
TRBD1 | TRBJ1-2 | NA | TRBV12-5 | CASGLSAQGAGYGYTF | TGTGCTAGTGGCCTCAGTGCGCAGGGGGCAGGATATGGCTACACCTTC
NA | TRBJ1-4 | once | TRBV19 | CASSILATNEKLFF | TGTGCCAGTAGTATACTCGCAACTAATGAAAAACTGTTTTTT
TRBD1 | TRBJ1-2 | once | TRBV6-4 | CASSGETGGGGYTF | TGTGCCAGCAGTGGGGAGACAGGGGGCGGCGGCTACACCTTC
NA | TRBJ2-7 | NA | TRBV7-3 | CASSPSALSYEQYF | TGTGCCAGCAGCCCAAGCGCCCTCTCCTACGAGCAGTACTTC
NA | TRBJ2-1 | NA | TRBV29-1 | CSVERGGNEQFF | TGCAGCGTTGAAAGAGGGGGCAATGAGCAGTTCTTC
NA | TRBJ1-1 | NA | TRBV19 | CASSPDRAQNTEAFF | TGTGCCAGTAGTCCAGACAGAGCCCAGAACACTGAAGCTTTCTTT
TRBD1 | TRBJ1-6 | few | TRBV6-1 | CASSQGGGSPLHF | TGTGCCAGCAGTCAGGGGGGCGGTTCACCCCTCCACTTT
TRBD1 | TRBJ1-1 | NA | TRBV6-5 | CASSYAKKGANTEAFF | TGTGCCAGCAGTTACGCCAAGAAGGGGGCGAACACTGAAGCTTTCTTT
NA | TRBJ1-5 | few | TRBV2 | CASNTGGSQPQHF | TGTGCCAGTAATACCGGCGGGAGTCAGCCCCAGCATTTT
NA | TRBJ1-4 | few | TRBV5-1 | CASSLGQVNEKLFF | TGCGCCAGCAGCTTGGGTCAGGTGAACGAAAAACTGTTTTTT
TRBD1 | TRBJ1-2 | NA | TRBV6-6 | CASWQGAGYTF | TGTGCCAGTTGGCAGGGGGCGGGCTACACCTTC
NA | TRBJ2-7 | NA | TRBV9 | CASSVGNTYEQYF | TGTGCCAGCAGCGTAGGTAACACCTACGAGCAGTACTTC
TRBD1 | TRBJ2-6 | few | TRBV19 | CASSPYRGGMTGANVLTF | TGTGCCAGTAGTCCCTACAGGGGTGGAATGACTGGGGCCAACGTCCTGACTTTC
NA | TRBJ1-1 | NA | TRBV6-6 | CASSELRTEAFF | TGTGCCAGCAGCGAGTTACGGACTGAAGCTTTCTTT
TRBD1 | TRBJ1-5 | NA | TRBV27 | CASRAPGGFDQPQHF | TGTGCCAGCAGGGCCCCAGGGGGTTTTGATCAGCCCCAGCATTTT
NA | TRBJ1-2 | many | TRBV6-5 | CASSADSFPYGYTF | TGTGCCAGCAGCGCGGACAGCTTCCCTTATGGCTACACCTTC
NA | TRBJ2-7 | NA | TRBV7-6 | CASSLAMGQDYEQYF | TGTGCCAGCAGCTTAGCCATGGGGCAGGACTACGAGCAGTACTTC
TRBD1 | TRBJ2-7 | NA | TRBV10-2 | CAITDGTGPHYEQYF | TGCGCCATTACAGACGGGACAGGCCCCCACTACGAGCAGTACTTC
TRBD1 | TRBJ1-1 | NA | TRBV19 | CASSPYRGPPIGAFF | TGTGCCAGTAGTCCATACAGGGGGCCCCCGATTGGGGCTTTCTTT
TRBD1 | TRBJ2-3 | NA | TRBV5-4 | CATTGQASTDTQYF | TGTGCCACCACCGGACAGGCGTCCACAGATACGCAGTATTTT
TRBD1 | TRBJ1-1 | NA | TRBV19 | CASSIVTGTGGFRTEAFF | TGTGCCAGTAGTATCGTTACCGGGACAGGGGGCTTTCGGACTGAAGCTTTCTTT
TRBD2 | TRBJ2-5 | NA | TRBV9 | CASSLWGGNQETQYF | TGTGCCAGCAGCCTCTGGGGGGGGAACCAAGAGACCCAGTACTTC
TRBD1 | TRBJ1-2 | NA | TRBV27 | CASSRQGAGYTF | TGTGCCAGCAGTAGACAGGGGGCGGGCTACACCTTC
NA | TRBJ1-5 | few | TRBV7-9 | CASSPEGFGNQPQHF | TGTGCCAGCAGCCCCGAGGGATTCGGCAATCAGCCCCAGCATTTT
NA | TRBJ1-2 | NA | TRBV4-1 | CASSQKLRENLIRGYTF | TGCGCCAGCAGCCAAAAACTCCGGGAAAACCTAATCCGGGGCTACACCTTC
TRBD1 | TRBJ1-1 | NA | TRBV29-1 | CSVKQGARTEAFF | TGCAGCGTTAAACAGGGGGCGCGTACTGAAGCTTTCTTT
NA | TRBJ1-5 | NA | TRBV29-1 | CSVFTGSGNQPQHF | TGCAGCGTTTTCACAGGGTCCGGCAATCAGCCCCAGCATTTT
TRBD2 | TRBJ2-1 | NA | TRBV7-2 | CASSSGGASSYEQFF | TGTGCCAGCAGCTCCGGGGGGGCCAGTTCGTATGAGCAGTTCTTC